The text below deals with one T cell receptor beta chain. The source of the sample is a study of chemoradiotherapy in HPV16-positive cancers. Repertoires were sampled repeatedly during chemoradiotherapy. Using immunoSEQ multiplex PCR, the repertoire was profiled, and TCRdb retains in-frame clones only, with some absent. This table has tens of thousands of clones, roughly 94% appearing once. This CDR3 contains 14 residues. V gave up 5 bases and J gave up 0 bases, with 7 bases separating them. Looked up from germline, CDR1 is SEHNR and CDR2 is FQNEAQ (reference sequence). The J gene is TRBJ1-4, the V gene TRBV7-9; D gene ambiguous. This specimen was acquired from a patient who underwent chemoradiotherapy. The sequence was collected from a human donor with HPV-associated anogenital cancer. Written as DNA, the CDR3 is TGTGCCAGCAGCCAACTTGCAACTAATGAAAAACTGTTTTTT. Amino acids: CASSQLATNEKLFF.